These 10 T cell receptor beta chains originate from one sample sequenced in a study of CD8 T cells in ankylosing spondylitis (dated by TCRdb to about 2017). The investigation overall reported the following: Blood from ankylosing spondylitis patients appeared to be characterized by a TCR beta motif made up of 8 or 9 highly homologous amino acid variants.

These TCRs are of unknown antigen specificity. Library prep was done by 5' RACE. Sequencing was carried out with an Illumina HiSeq 2500. TCRdb handled the public reads itself, with Q25 trimming in fastp and clone calling in MiXCR, and kept productive beta chains. Here each entry gathers all rows of one CDR3 protein and keeps the most common genes and DNA. The sample table records around 540,000 distinct CDR3 sequences; 10% to 15% of these occur just once. The ten largest clones take up about 6.8% of the sample. The specimen sequenced was blood, either unsorted or a sorted T cell fraction (not recorded which). These receptors were taken from a male donor with ankylosing spondylitis.

This clonotype was detected only a few times. V and J are TRBV10-3 and TRBJ2-7; 9 bases fit TRBD1. This CDR3 spans 13 amino acids. Unmatched junction bases numbered 7, after V lost 6 bases and J lost 7 bases. From germline, CDR1 is ENHRY and CDR2 SYGVKD. CDR3 DNA: TGTGCCATCAGATCCGGGACAGGGTATGAGCAGTACGTC. It is translated as CAIRSGTGYEQYV.

The rearrangement joins TRBV5-1 to TRBJ2-6, with 12 positions matching TRBD1. V lost 4 bases, J lost 0 bases, and 5 bases stayed unmatched. The CDR3 contains 18 residues. Germline CDR1 and CDR2: SGHRS and YFSETQ. CDR3 in DNA: TGCGCCAGCAGCGGGACAGGGGGCCTAACCTCTGGGGCCAACGTCCTGACTTTC. Its translation is CASSGTGGLTSGANVLTF. The variable domain in full, completed from reference TRBV5-1 and TRBJ2-6, reads KAGVTQTPRYLIKTRGQQVTLSCSPISGHRSVSWYQQTPGQGLQFLFEYFSETQRNKGNFPGRFSGRQFSNSRSEMNVSTLELGDSALYLCASSGTGGLTSGANVLTFGAGSRLTVL.

This clonotype has a handful of counts. This chain uses TRBV4-1 with TRBJ2-7, with 9 bases fitting TRBD2. V was pared by 2 bases and J by 6 bases, with 5 bases of the junction left unmatched. Germline-derived CDR1 and CDR2 are MGHRA and YSYEKL. The CDR3 contains 14 residues. CDR3 in amino acids: CASSQLAGVREQYV. The CDR3 nucleotides read TGCGCCAGCAGCCAATTAGCGGGAGTACGCGAGCAGTACGTC.

There are many counts of this clonotype. The chain recombines TRBV12-3 or TRBV12-4 with TRBJ2-1; D is possibly TRBD2 (5 bases). Trimming stripped 5 bases from V and 4 bases from J, with 15 bases between. CDR3 size: 15 residues. The CDR3 sequence: CASSRGNIGYNEQFF. The CDR3 DNA is TGTGCCAGCAGTCGAGGGAATATAGGTTACAATGAGCAGTTCTTC.

This clonotype was seen a few times. V is TRBV7-8 and J is TRBJ2-5, with D possibly TRBD2 on 5 matching bases. Looked up from germline, CDR1 is SGHVS and CDR2 is FQNEAQ. The CDR3 consists of 16 residues. V lost 5 bases to trimming and J lost 2 bases, with 18 bases between them. As DNA, the CDR3 is TGTGCCAGCAGCCTATCGGGGTACCCGTTACAAGAGACCCAGTACTTC. Its translation: CASSLSGYPLQETQYF.

This clonotype was detected ten times or more. The V gene is TRBV12-3 or TRBV12-4, the J gene TRBJ2-3; 11 bases line up with TRBD2. Trimming took 5 bases from V and 1 from J; bases not matched to a gene: 5. This CDR3 comprises 16 residues. CDR3 DNA: TGTGCCAGCAGTAGCCCGGGACTAGCGGGCACAGATACGCAGTATTTT. It is translated as CASSSPGLAGTDTQYF.

The chain has TRBV10-1 and TRBJ2-2, with D maybe TRBD1 (5 bases). The CDR3 is made up of 14 amino acids. Germline V gene data show CDR1 as WNHNN and CDR2 as SYGVQD (reference sequence). V was pared by 6 bases and J by 0 bases, with 8 bases between. The CDR3 protein is CASRSGSNTGELFF. In DNA, the CDR3 is TGCGCCAGCAGGTCAGGGTCGAACACCGGGGAGCTGTTTTTT.

This clonotype appeared many times. The chain links TRBV29-1 to TRBJ2-1, with D perhaps matching TRBD2 (7 bases). The CDR3 contains 15 residues. The germline V gene encodes CDR1 SQVTM and CDR2 ANQGSEA. V lost 6 bases, J lost 8 bases, and 23 bases lay in between. The CDR3 bases are TGCAGCGTCCACCACGACCTAGCGGAGGGGGATGAGCAGTTCTTC. Protein: CSVHHDLAEGDEQFF.

The chain carries TRBV3-1 and TRBJ2-5; no definite D call. Germline V lookup: CDR1 LGHDT, CDR2 YNNKEL (reference sequence). V was pared by 0 bases and J by 6 bases, with 8 bases between. The CDR3 contains 13 residues. CDR3 DNA sequence: TGTGCCAGCAGCCAAGAGGAAGGGAAGACCCAGTACTTC. Protein: CASSQEEGKTQYF.

The table lists this clonotype with a few counts. The V call is TRBV13, the J call TRBJ2-1, with 11 bases that match TRBD2. Germline CDR1 and CDR2: PRHDT and FYEKMQ (reference sequence). The trim removed 4 bases at V and 3 bases at J, leaving 5 bases unmatched. The CDR3 totals 16 residues. The CDR3 is CASSSGGTSGYNEQFF. CDR3 in DNA: TGTGCCAGCAGCTCGGGGGGGACTAGCGGCTACAATGAGCAGTTCTTC.